This T cell receptor (beta chain) appears in the sequencing data of a study of blood T cell repertoires in COVID-19. The overall study: Material from acute and convalescent COVID-19 was sourced from the United States, Italy and Spain.

The assay was immunoSEQ multiplex PCR, and TCRdb's table has in-frame clones only and misses some. The sample has about 62,000 clones, 75% to 90% seen once. This clone turned up a few times. V lost 7 bases, J lost 0 bases, and 9 bases lay in between. This CDR3 spans 13 amino acids. CDR1 is SNHLY and CDR2 is FYNNEI in the germline V gene. This TCR came from a woman of 80 years or more with acute or convalescent COVID-19. Material: peripheral blood. V gene TRBV2 combines with J gene TRBJ1-1; D is unresolved. In DNA, the CDR3 is TGTGCCAGCACTGCACAAATGAACACTGAAGCTTTCTTT. It translates to CASTAQMNTEAFF.